The sample holds one count of the clone carrying this T cell receptor beta chain. Its antigen remains unidentified. The PCR ran on 60 Vbeta and 13 Jbeta primers. Using immunoSEQ multiplex PCR, the repertoire was profiled, and TCRdb retains in-frame clones only, with some absent. The repertoire includes roughly 89,000 clones, 65% of them detected once, and around a fifth sits in the top ten. The data were obtained in a study of cytomegalovirus exposure and HLA in healthy donors. The CDR3 length is 17 residues. CDR1 is MGHRA and CDR2 is YSYEKL in the germline V gene. The V segment lost 3 bases and the J segment 2 bases; nucleotides outside the gene matches: 9. Findings and limits, study-wide: According to an earlier analysis, most TCR beta V segments yielded productive rearrangements about 87% or about 30% of the time.

V usage is TRBV4-1 and J usage is TRBJ2-1; 8 bases fit TRBD2. Sequenced: PBMCs. This clonotype was obtained from a woman in her forties or fifties in good health and CMV-seropositive. CDR3 bases: TGCGCCAGCAGCCAGAGCGGGGGCGACTTTCCCTACAATGAGCAGTTCTTC. It codes for CASSQSGGDFPYNEQFF.